This T cell receptor (beta chain) was captured by sequencing in a study of blood T cell repertoires in COVID-19. CDR1 is GTSNPN, CDR2 SVGIG, per germline (reference sequence). V lost 7 bases and J 6 bases, leaving 13 bases between the germline ends. This CDR3 contains 13 residues. Sequencing used immunoSEQ multiplex PCR; TCRdb keeps in-frame clones, though not all of them. The table includes 350,000 to 450,000 clones, roughly 80% detected once. The chain uses TRBV30 and TRBJ1-6, with D tentatively TRBD1 (5 bases). Sequencing used PBMCs or T cells enriched from blood (not recorded which). The receptor comes from a woman between 45 and 60 years old who had recovered from COVID-19. The CDR3: CASETELNSPLHF. The CDR3 bases are TGTGCCTCGGAGACAGAGCTTAATTCACCCCTCCACTTT.